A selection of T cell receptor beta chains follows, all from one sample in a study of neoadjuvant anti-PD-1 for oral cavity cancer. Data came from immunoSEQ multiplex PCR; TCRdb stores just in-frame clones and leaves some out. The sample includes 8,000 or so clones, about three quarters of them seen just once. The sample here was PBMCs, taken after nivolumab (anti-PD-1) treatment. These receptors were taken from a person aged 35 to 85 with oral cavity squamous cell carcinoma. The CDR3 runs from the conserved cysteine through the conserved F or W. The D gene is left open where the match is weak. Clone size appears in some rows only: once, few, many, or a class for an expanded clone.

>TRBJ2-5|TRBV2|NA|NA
TGTGCCAGCAGGGGGGGCGTAGAGACCCAGTACTTC
CASRGGVETQYF
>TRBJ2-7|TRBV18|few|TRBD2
TGTGCCAGCTCACGGAATGGGAGGGAAGGCGAGCAGTACTTC
CASSRNGREGEQYF
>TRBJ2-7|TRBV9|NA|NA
TGTGCCAGCAGCGTAGGGGGCCAGGGAGACTCCTACGAGCAGTACTTC
CASSVGGQGDSYEQYF
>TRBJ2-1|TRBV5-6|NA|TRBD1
TGTGCCAGCAGGAAACAGGGGTGGAATGAGCAGTTCTTC
CASRKQGWNEQFF
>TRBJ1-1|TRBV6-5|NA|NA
TGTGCCAGCAGTTACTCCTTTCGATCTGGGGCTTTCTTT
CASSYSFRSGAFF
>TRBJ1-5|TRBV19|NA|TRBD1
TGTGCCAGTAGTAGGGAGACAGGGTGGAATCAGCCCCAGCATTTT
CASSRETGWNQPQHF
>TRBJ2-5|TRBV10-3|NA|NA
TGTGCCATCAGGGGCCAGAGCGAGACCCAGTACTTC
CAIRGQSETQYF
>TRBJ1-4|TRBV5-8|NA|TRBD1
TGTGCCAGCAGCTTGCGGACCGGGACAGCAACTAATGAAAAACTGTTTTTT
CASSLRTGTATNEKLFF
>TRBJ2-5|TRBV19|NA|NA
TGTGCCAGCCGAAACTCCCGGGCCGAGACCCAGTACTTC
CASRNSRAETQYF
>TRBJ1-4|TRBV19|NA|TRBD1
TGTGCCAGTAGGGGGGGACAGCTTAATGAAAAACTGTTTTTT
CASRGGQLNEKLFF
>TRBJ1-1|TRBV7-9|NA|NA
TGTGCCACCACAGACAGGCTCATGAACACTGAAGCTTTCTTT
CATTDRLMNTEAFF
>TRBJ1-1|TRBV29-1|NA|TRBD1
TGCAGCGTCCGGACAGGGGGAGGGAACACTGAAGCTTTCTTT
CSVRTGGGNTEAFF
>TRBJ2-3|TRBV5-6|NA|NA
TGTGCCAGCAGCTTGACAGGGCAGGGAGATACGCAGTATTTT
CASSLTGQGDTQYF
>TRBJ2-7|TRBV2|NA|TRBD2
TGTGCCAGCAGGCTGGGAGTAGTAGCGGGCAACGAGCAGTACTTC
CASRLGVVAGNEQYF
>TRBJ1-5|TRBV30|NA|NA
TGTGCCTGGAGCGGCAGGGGCGGCAATCAGCCCCAGCATTTT
CAWSGRGGNQPQHF
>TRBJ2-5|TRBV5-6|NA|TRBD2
TGTGCCAGCAGCTTGGTGACTAGCAAAGAGACCCAGTACTTC
CASSLVTSKETQYF
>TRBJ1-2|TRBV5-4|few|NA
TGTGCCAGCAGCCCTCCAGGGAACTATGGCTACACCTTC
CASSPPGNYGYTF
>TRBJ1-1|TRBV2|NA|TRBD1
TGTGCCAGCAGGACAGGGAATTCGTACACTGAAGCTTTCTTT
CASRTGNSYTEAFF
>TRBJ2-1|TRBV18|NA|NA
TGTGCCAGCTCACCAGCGACAGAGTACAATGAGCAGTTCTTC
CASSPATEYNEQFF
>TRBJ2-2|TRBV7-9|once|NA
TGTGCCAGCAGCGCAACCGGGCTCCGGGGCCATTCCGGGGAGCTGTTTTTT
CASSATGLRGHSGELFF
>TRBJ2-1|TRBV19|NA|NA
TGTGCCAGTAGTATTTTGCCTACAAATGAGCAGTTCTTC
CASSILPTNEQFF
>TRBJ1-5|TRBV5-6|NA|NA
TGTGCCAGCAGCTTGGCCGCAGCTCAGCCCCAGCATTTT
CASSLAAAQPQHF
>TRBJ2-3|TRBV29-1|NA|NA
TGCAGCGTTGAAGAAGTTGGGGTAGATACGCAGTATTTT
CSVEEVGVDTQYF
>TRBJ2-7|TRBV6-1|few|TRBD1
TGTGCCAGCAGGGGTAGCCGGACAGGGTCGAACGAGCAGTACTTC
CASRGSRTGSNEQYF
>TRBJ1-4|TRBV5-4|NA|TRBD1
TGTGCCAGCAGCGTGGACCGGGACAGGATTTTCGAAAAACTGTTTTTT
CASSVDRDRIFEKLFF
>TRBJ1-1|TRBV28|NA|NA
TGTGCCAGCAGTCTTTTTTATGAAGCTTTCTTT
CASSLFYEAFF
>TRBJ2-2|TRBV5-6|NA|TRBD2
TGTGCCAGCAGCTATCCGGGACTAGGTGTCACCGGGGAGCTGTTTTTT
CASSYPGLGVTGELFF
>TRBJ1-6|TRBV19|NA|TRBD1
TGTGCCAGTAGTATACATCACACAGGGGCGGATAATTCACCCCTCCACTTT
CASSIHHTGADNSPLHF
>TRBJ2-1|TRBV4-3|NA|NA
TGCGCCAGCAGCCAAGATCGGCCGACCGGCTCCTACAATGAGCAGTTCTTC
CASSQDRPTGSYNEQFF
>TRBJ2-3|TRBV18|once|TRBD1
TGTGCCAGCTCACCACTTCAAACAGGGGTGGGAGGCACAGATACGCAGTATTTT
CASSPLQTGVGGTDTQYF
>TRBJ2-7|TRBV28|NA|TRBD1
TGTGCCAGCAGAGGCCTGGGACAGGGTCAGGACGAGCAGTACTTC
CASRGLGQGQDEQYF
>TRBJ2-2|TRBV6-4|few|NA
TGTGCCAGCAGTGACTCAGACACCGGGGAGCTGTTTTTT
CASSDSDTGELFF
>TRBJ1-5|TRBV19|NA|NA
TGTGCCAGTAGTCCCCTTACCCATAGCAATCAGCCCCAGCATTTT
CASSPLTHSNQPQHF
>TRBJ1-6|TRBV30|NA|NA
TGTGCCTGGAGTGTACTTAAGGGCAACAATTCACCCCTCCACTTT
CAWSVLKGNNSPLHF
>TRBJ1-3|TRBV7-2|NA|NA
TGTGCCAGCAGCCCACAGAGCTCTGGAAACACCATATATTTT
CASSPQSSGNTIYF
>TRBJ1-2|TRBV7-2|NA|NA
TGTGCCAGCAGCTTAGAAGTTACGCGAGGCTACACCTTC
CASSLEVTRGYTF
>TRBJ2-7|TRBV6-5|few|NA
TGTGCCAGCAGTTATTCGGACCTTCCCTACGAGCAGTACTTC
CASSYSDLPYEQYF
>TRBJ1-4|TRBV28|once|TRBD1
TGTGCCAGCAGTCCGCATACAGGGGCGGGGGAAAAACTGTTTTTT
CASSPHTGAGEKLFF
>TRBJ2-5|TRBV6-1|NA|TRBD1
TGTGCCAGCAGTTGGACAGGGTTGGGGGAGACCCAGTACTTC
CASSWTGLGETQYF
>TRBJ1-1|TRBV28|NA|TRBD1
TGTGCCAGCACCCTACAGGGGCAACCGATGAACACTGAAGCTTTCTTT
CASTLQGQPMNTEAFF
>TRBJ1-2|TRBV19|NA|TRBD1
TGTGCCAGTAGCTTCGACAGGGGGCGAGGCTACACCTTC
CASSFDRGRGYTF
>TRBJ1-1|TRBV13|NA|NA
TGTGCCAGCAGCTTACAGGACATGAACACTGAAGCTTTCTTT
CASSLQDMNTEAFF
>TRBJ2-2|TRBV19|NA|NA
TGTGCCAGTAACCCCGAAAACACCGGGGAGCTGTTTTTT
CASNPENTGELFF
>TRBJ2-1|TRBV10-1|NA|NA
TGCGCCAGCAGTGAGAGGAGGACGAGGAATGAGCAGTTCTTC
CASSERRTRNEQFF